The table lists the clone carrying this T cell receptor (beta chain) with many counts. This sample stems from a study of HIV-infected children after antiretroviral therapy interruption. Study summary: Children's median ages were roughly 10 years and 8 years by group.

Indicated treatment: PENTA 11 planned treatment interruption arm or continuous ART arm. V was pared by 5 bases and J by 5 bases, with 12 bases between. This CDR3 spans 13 amino acids. Germline lookup yields CDR1 LNHDA and CDR2 SQIVND (reference sequence). RNA-based 3' RACE libraries used unique molecular identifiers. One entry per CDR3 protein results from TCRdb running MiXCR on the 3' RACE reads. In the table there are fewer than 45,000 distinct CDR3 sequences, around 7% of which are singletons. The chain carries TRBV19 and TRBJ1-1; tentatively, D is TRBD1 (5 bases). This sequence originates from a pool of human donors with HIV. The sample consisted of CD45RA+ CD4+ T cells from PBMCs, pooled from several time points, taken from a donor given antiretroviral therapy, either interrupted or continuous. Subset here: naive CD4+ CD45RA+ CD45RO- T cells. As DNA, the CDR3 is TGTGCCAGTAGTTCCCTTGGGGGGACTGAAGCTTTCTTT. It specifies CASSSLGGTEAFF. Complete variable domain (other parts from reference TRBV19 and TRBJ1-1): DGGITQSPKYLFRKEGQNVTLSCEQNLNHDAMYWYRQDPGQGLRLIYYSQIVNDFQKGDIAEGYSVSREKKESFPLTVTSAQKNPTAFYLCASSSLGGTEAFFGQGTRLTVV.